These T cell receptor beta chains were read from a single sample in a study of blood T cell repertoires in COVID-19. The data were produced by immunoSEQ multiplex PCR, yet TCRdb's version contains in-frame clones alone and is incomplete. The sample holds around 250,000 clones, 90% seen once. The sequenced material came from PBMCs or T cells enriched from blood (not recorded which). The receptor set was obtained from a man in his fifties or sixties who had been exposed to COVID-19. CDR3s include the opening cysteine and the closing phenylalanine or tryptophan. Each record gives: V gene, J gene, CDR3 protein.

V: TRBV3-1/TRBV3-2; J: TRBJ1-5; CDR3: CASSQGTDNGQPQHF
V: TRBV5-6; J: TRBJ1-1; CDR3: CASSLGQGYTEAFF
V: TRBV4-1; J: TRBJ2-3; CDR3: CASSQEAGANTDTQYF
V: TRBV5-1; J: TRBJ2-2; CDR3: CASSPDRGAGELFF
V: TRBV4-1; J: TRBJ1-4; CDR3: CASSQELNRVWEKLFF
V: TRBV10-3; J: TRBJ2-7; CDR3: CAISDPGQRSYEQYF
V: TRBV5-1; J: TRBJ2-4; CDR3: CASSSTVAKNIQYF
V: TRBV5-6; J: TRBJ2-5; CDR3: CASSLGTGETQYF
V: TRBV5-1; J: TRBJ1-5; CDR3: CASSLGHNQPQHF
V: TRBV29-1; J: TRBJ1-2; CDR3: CSYRTGTLDGYTF
V: TRBV5-1; J: TRBJ2-1; CDR3: CASSHTSFEQFF
V: TRBV6-5; J: TRBJ2-3; CDR3: CASSYGQNTDTQYF
V: TRBV5-5; J: TRBJ1-5; CDR3: CASSQELGQVTQPQHF
V: TRBV6-5; J: TRBJ1-1; CDR3: CAEGGPTEAFF
V: TRBV29-1; J: TRBJ1-2; CDR3: CSVDEVQGSYGYTF
V: TRBV6-5; J: TRBJ2-5; CDR3: CASSYTSLETQYF
V: TRBV6-5; J: TRBJ1-1; CDR3: CASSRSLNTEAFF
V: TRBV18; J: TRBJ2-2; CDR3: CASSPDSNTGELFF
V: TRBV5-1; J: TRBJ1-1; CDR3: CASSPLVGGTEAFF
V: TRBV5-1; J: TRBJ2-7; CDR3: CASQRGVSSEQYF
V: TRBV2; J: TRBJ1-5; CDR3: CATRLSNQPQHF
V: TRBV27; J: TRBJ2-1; CDR3: CASMRLAGRSDEQFF
V: TRBV11-3; J: TRBJ1-6; CDR3: CASSLEQGYKSPLHF
V: TRBV7-8; J: TRBJ1-2; CDR3: CASSYGGGLYGYTF
V: TRBV9; J: TRBJ2-7; CDR3: CASSSPGGGTHSYEQYF
V: TRBV19; J: TRBJ1-5; CDR3: CASSTQQGASQPQHF
V: TRBV9; J: TRBJ1-2; CDR3: CASSVVPGTGYGYTF
V: TRBV11-2; J: TRBJ1-2; CDR3: CASSLVGRVVSGYTF
V: TRBV4-2; J: TRBJ2-3; CDR3: CASSRGTAHGTDTQYF
V: TRBV6-6; J: TRBJ1-2; CDR3: CASSYHMVGQGTGYTF
V: TRBV12-3/TRBV12-4; J: TRBJ1-6; CDR3: CASSGQVDSPLHF
V: TRBV5-1; J: TRBJ1-1; CDR3: CASSLLGLRNTEAFF
V: TRBV30; J: TRBJ1-5; CDR3: CAWSARGQNNQPQHF
V: TRBV19; J: TRBJ1-2; CDR3: CASSIARYGGYTF
V: TRBV13; J: TRBJ2-1; CDR3: CASSISPGGTYNEQFF
V: TRBV5-1; J: TRBJ1-6; CDR3: CASSLASGDNSPLHF
V: TRBV5-1; J: TRBJ2-1; CDR3: CASSSSLAGAYNEQFF
V: TRBV19; J: TRBJ2-7; CDR3: CASSINALGGHEQYF
V: TRBV10-3; J: TRBJ1-6; CDR3: CATSGQGDQSPLHF
V: TRBV6-4; J: TRBJ1-2; CDR3: CASSPTGTGTFGYTF
V: TRBV5-1; J: TRBJ1-4; CDR3: CASSPGANEKLFF
V: TRBV4-1; J: TRBJ2-3; CDR3: CASSQGGAGSSTDTQYF
V: TRBV6-6; J: TRBJ1-5; CDR3: CASSSYRASGNQPQHF
V: TRBV28; J: TRBJ2-7; CDR3: CASTPGEFEQYF
V: TRBV5-1; J: TRBJ1-1; CDR3: CASSPGQMNTEAFF
V: TRBV9; J: TRBJ1-3; CDR3: CASSVEGWTSGNTIYF
V: TRBV19; J: TRBJ2-5; CDR3: CASSIDGPAGGETQYF
V: TRBV19; J: TRBJ2-3; CDR3: CASCDRHGRCDTQYF
V: TRBV27; J: TRBJ1-1; CDR3: CASSLKEGAGTEAFF
V: TRBV30; J: TRBJ1-5; CDR3: CAWSPKSRVDQPQHF
V: TRBV7-3; J: TRBJ2-3; CDR3: CASSLFPPIAGINERGTDTQYF
V: TRBV29-1; J: TRBJ2-5; CDR3: CSVGPGTGGARETQYF
V: TRBV5-1; J: TRBJ1-1; CDR3: CASSTLGQGTAEAFF
V: TRBV30; J: TRBJ2-5; CDR3: CAWSKGGTLQETQYF